What follows is one T cell receptor (beta chain) and its context. Its specificity is not known. The data were obtained in a study of radiotherapy plus CTLA-4 blockade in lung cancer. Study-wide results and caveats: TCR clones of tumor origin grew in blood after radiotherapy plus ipilimumab.

The CDR3 runs 15 residues. Germline trimming cut 4 bases from V and 4 bases from J; bases unmatched to any gene: 5. The V gene's germline CDR1 is SGHRS and CDR2 YFSETQ. Profiling relied on immunoSEQ multiplex PCR, and the TCRdb table lists in-frame clones only, not all of them. The table includes 90,000 to 150,000 clones, 78% detected once. This material consisted of peripheral blood, taken from a patient treated with radiotherapy plus ipilimumab. The chain joins TRBV5-1 to TRBJ1-2, with TRBD1 matching over 12 bases. The source is a human donor with non-small cell lung cancer who had a partial response to radiotherapy plus ipilimumab. Here the CDR3 reads CASSGGTGGAYGYTF. CDR3 bases: TGCGCCAGCAGCGGGGGGACAGGGGGCGCCTATGGCTACACCTTC.